This T cell receptor beta chain was sequenced for a study of cytomegalovirus exposure and HLA in healthy donors. The CDR3 runs to 14 residues. In germline, CDR1 is ENHRY, CDR2 SYGVKD. V lost 6 bases and J lost 1; bases outside the gene matches: 4. The PCR employed 60 Vbeta primers together with 13 Jbeta primers. Produced via immunoSEQ multiplex PCR; TCRdb's table is partial and in-frame only. The repertoire holds 150,000 to 200,000 clones, with approximately 80% as singletons. This sequence originates from a woman aged 25 to 39 in good health and CMV-seropositive. Sequenced sample: PBMCs. The chain recombines TRBV10-3 with TRBJ1-1; 8 nucleotides line up with TRBD1. DNA for the CDR3: TGTGCCATCAGCACCGGGACAGGGAACACTGAAGCTTTCTTT. This sequence encodes CAISTGTGNTEAFF.